This TCR beta chain is drawn from a study of OX40 agonist ivuxolimab in advanced cancers. Whole-study context: Patients were given ivuxolimab, an antibody that agonizes OX40 (CD134). Broader study findings: Expanded peripheral T cell antigen specificity was not determined. Circulating CD4+ and CD8+ T cells showed clonal expansion by week 6 at 0.1 to 3.0 mg/kg.

V shed 1 base and J 6 bases; nucleotides not matched to a gene: 8. The length of the CDR3 is 16 residues. Germline CDR1 is LGHNA and CDR2 is YSLEER. Sequenced by immunoSEQ multiplex PCR; TCRdb stores in-frame clones only, minus some. The sample includes about 89,000 clones, approximately 91% of them seen just once. In the case of this clone: Its antigen is unknown.

The sequence came from an adult with an advanced solid tumor such as melanoma, head and neck, liver or kidney cancer. Specimen: CD4+ or CD8+ T cells sorted from blood, collected in a trial of the OX40 agonist ivuxolimab. The chain joins TRBV4-3 to TRBJ2-4; 8 bases line up with TRBD1. The CDR3 DNA follows: TGCGCCAGCAGCCAAGGAGTAGGGACAGGTGGAAACATTCAGTACTTC. Its translation is CASSQGVGTGGNIQYF.